This entry features one TCR beta chain sequence. Reverse transcription used about 0.45 to 1 ug RNA and random hexamers. Each CDR3 protein is one row after TCRdb ran MiXCR on the immunoSEQ multiplex PCR reads. The data contain a few hundred thousand distinct CDR3 sequences, roughly nine tenths of them singletons. These data come from a study of CD8 T cells in Susac syndrome. Germline CDR1 is MGHRA and CDR2 is YSYEKL. The ends were cut back, 2 bases at V and 2 bases at J, with 9 bases in the middle. The CDR3 runs 14 residues. Material for sequencing was CD8+ T cells from PBMCs. The chain carries TRBV4-1 and TRBJ1-2; D gene ambiguous. The receptor comes from a human donor with multiple sclerosis. Written as DNA, the CDR3 is TGCGCCAGCAGCCAAATTGCTAAGAACTATGGCTACACCTTC. It yields the protein CASSQIAKNYGYTF.